Below, 29 T cell receptor beta chains from the same sample are listed, as sequenced in a study of blood T cells in healthy people across ages. Using a J-beta primer mix together with a sample-barcoded 5' primer, a second PCR was run for about 6 to 11 cycles. TCRdb ran MiXCR on the 5' RACE reads and lists one entry per CDR3 protein. The repertoire includes roughly 1,300,000 distinct CDR3 sequences, around 59% of them detected once, and 5.5% to 8% sits in the top ten. Material: blood. These receptors were collected from a man younger than 30 in good health.

V is TRBV20-1 and J is TRBJ2-7; 8 bases agree with TRBD1. V was pared by 2 bases and J by 1 base, with 7 bases of the junction left unmatched. The CDR3 is made up of 15 amino acids. The germline gives CDR1 DFQATT, CDR2 SNEGSKA (reference sequence). The CDR3 region has the DNA TGCAGTGCTAGATCCTCGCGGACAGGGTCCTACGAGCAGTACTTC. Protein: CSARSSRTGSYEQYF.

V and J are TRBV7-8 and TRBJ1-1; no reliable D call. Germline CDR1 is SGHVS and CDR2 is FQNEAQ. V lost 0 bases to trimming and J lost 6 bases, with 14 bases between them. The CDR3 has 15 residues. The CDR3 DNA is TGTGCCAGCAGCTTAGCAGAGGGAGCGAGCCCTGAAGCTTTCTTT. Protein product: CASSLAEGASPEAFF.

With respect to this clonotype: Relative to the germline gene, one junction end is altered; a read error may explain this. The chain joins TRBV6-5 to TRBJ2-7; D remains ambiguous. The CDR3 consists of 14 residues. From germline, CDR1 is MNHEY and CDR2 SVGAGI. Here the CDR3 reads CASSDSTATYEQYF. CDR3 coding DNA: TGTGCCAGCAGTGACTCGACGGCGACCTACGAGCAGTACTTC.

The CDR3 reads CSVERPQQGQSTDTQYF. CDR3 in DNA: TGCAGCGTTGAACGGCCGCAACAGGGCCAAAGCACAGATACGCAGTATTTT. The chain recombines TRBV29-1 with TRBJ2-3, with D maybe TRBD1 (6 bases). V was pared by 2 bases and J by 0 bases, with 18 bases between. The CDR3 extends over 17 amino acids. CDR1 SQVTM and CDR2 ANQGSEA come from the germline V gene.

V is TRBV2 and J is TRBJ2-7; 14 nucleotides match TRBD2. The J call may be wrong; the DNA end is better matched by TRBJ2-5. This CDR3 contains 14 residues. Germline CDR1 and CDR2: SNHLY and FYNNEI. CDR3 coding DNA: TGTGCCAGCAGGGGGACTAGCGGGAGCGAGACCCAGTACTTC. Its translation: CASRGTSGSETQYF.

The gene calls are TRBV29-1 and TRBJ2-1; D is perhaps TRBD2 (5 bases). The V end was cut by 7 bases, the J end by 4 bases, with 23 bases between. The V gene's germline CDR1 is SQVTM and CDR2 ANQGSEA. The CDR3 covers 16 residues. The CDR3 sequence: CSANPHDGVLYNEQFF. For the CDR3, the DNA is TGCAGCGCAAACCCACACGACGGGGTATTGTACAATGAGCAGTTCTTC.

The chain has TRBV20-1 and TRBJ2-7; 7 bases are a match to TRBD2. This CDR3 region has 15 residues. CDR1 and CDR2 from the germline V gene are DFQATT and SNEGSKA (reference sequence). With 2 bases clipped from V and 7 bases from J, the junction kept 14 bases outside the gene matches. The CDR3 region has the DNA TGCAGTGCTAGAACGTTGTCGGGGGACTACAATGAGCAGTACTTC. This encodes CSARTLSGDYNEQYF.

The chain employs TRBV4-2 and TRBJ2-6, with D hard to call. The CDR3 loop spans 18 amino acids. Trimming removed 0 bases from V and 4 bases from J, with 16 bases in between. Looked up from germline, CDR1 is LGHNA and CDR2 is YNFKEQ. CDR3 region: CASSQDGKILRGANVLTF. The CDR3 region has the DNA TGTGCCAGCAGCCAAGACGGAAAGATACTGCGGGGGGCCAACGTCCTGACTTTC.

The chain carries TRBV20-1 and TRBJ1-5; D perhaps matches TRBD1 (5 bases). The V gene lost 5 bases and the J gene lost 7 bases, with 18 bases spanning the gap. Germline assignment: CDR1 DFQATT and CDR2 SNEGSKA (reference sequence). This CDR3 has 14 amino acids. The CDR3 DNA sequence: TGCAGTGCTTGGAAATCGGGGGATGGACAGCCCCAGCATTTT. Its protein is CSAWKSGDGQPQHF.

This clonotype was recorded a few times. This chain links TRBV5-4 with TRBJ2-4; a weak D match, TRBD2 (6 bases). V was shortened by 0 bases and J by 6 bases, with 10 bases between the two germline ends. Per germline, CDR1 SGHNT and CDR2 YYREEE (reference sequence). The CDR3 extends over 14 amino acids. In nucleotides, the CDR3 is TGTGCCAGCAGCTTGGCGGGAGTCGGAAACATTCAGTACTTC. It specifies CASSLAGVGNIQYF.

The chain carries TRBV6-5 and TRBJ1-1; weak D call: TRBD1 (6 bases). The CDR3 covers 15 residues. Germline CDR1 MNHEY, CDR2 SVGAGI. V lost 7 bases, J lost 3 bases, and 18 bases lay in between. Written as DNA, the CDR3 is TGTGCCAGCACTTCTTTGATGGACAGCTACACTGAAGCTTTCTTT. Translated, it gives CASTSLMDSYTEAFF.

This clonotype was detected only a few times. The V call is TRBV27, the J call TRBJ2-4, with a weak D call TRBD2 (6 bases). With the DNA end fitting TRBJ2-7 better, the J assignment may be wrong. The CDR3 sequence is 13 residues long. The V gene's germline CDR1 is MNHEY and CDR2 SMNVEV (reference sequence). CDR3 nucleotide sequence: TGTGCCAGCAGTAGCGGGCCCGACTACGAGCAGTACTTC. It codes for CASSSGPDYEQYF.

The count of this clonotype is one. This chain links TRBV6-5 with TRBJ2-7; possible D gene TRBD1, 6 bases. Trimming removed 8 bases at V and 1 base at J, with 12 bases between. Looked up from germline, CDR1 is MNHEY and CDR2 is SVGAGI. CDR3 size: 13 residues. Here the CDR3 DNA reads TGTGCCAGCGGCCTCAGGGGATCCTACGAGCAGTACTTC. This gives the protein CASGLRGSYEQYF.

This chain uses TRBV28 with TRBJ1-2, with D possibly being TRBD1 (5 bases). Germline lookup yields CDR1 MDHEN and CDR2 SYDVKM. The CDR3 totals 14 residues. Trimming shortened V by 8 bases and J by 2 bases, and 15 bases separated the two germline ends. Here the CDR3 DNA reads TGTGCCAGCGGTGGGACGGGAAGCAACTATGGCTACACCTTC. It yields the protein CASGGTGSNYGYTF.

The sample holds a few counts of this clonotype. The chain has TRBV29-1 and TRBJ2-7, with 8 bases fitting TRBD2. The J segment lost 0 bases and the V segment lost 0 bases, leaving 10 bases of the junction unmatched. CDR3 length: 17 residues. Germline V CDR1 and CDR2: SQVTM, ANQGSEA. The DNA for the CDR3 is TGCAGCGTTGAAGATCCCCCCTCCGCGGGGGGCTCCTACGAGCAGTACTTC. Its protein is CSVEDPPSAGGSYEQYF.

This clonotype was found a few times. V usage is TRBV28 and J usage is TRBJ2-3, with 8 positions matching TRBD1. The CDR3 is 16 amino acids. J was trimmed by 5 bases and V by 2 bases; bases with no gene match: 9. Germline loops: CDR1 MDHEN, CDR2 SYDVKM. The CDR3 reads CASSLVGQGAGDTQYF. CDR3 DNA: TGTGCCAGCAGTTTAGTTGGGCAGGGGGCTGGAGATACGCAGTATTTT.

The V call is TRBV27, the J call TRBJ2-1; tentative D call: TRBD2 (7 bases). The end of the DNA aligns better with TRBJ2-7, so the J call may be wrong. The CDR3 spans 15 residues. Germline CDR1 reads MNHEY; CDR2 reads SMNVEV (reference sequence). Written as DNA, the CDR3 is TGTGCCAGCAGTTTACTGGCGGGGGCCTACAATGAGCAGTACTTC. Translating it yields CASSLLAGAYNEQYF.

The rearrangement links TRBV20-1 to TRBJ2-5, with 8 bases fitting TRBD2. Near its end, the DNA agrees better with TRBJ2-7, so the J call may be wrong. The germline gives CDR1 DFQATT, CDR2 SNEGSKA (reference sequence). This CDR3 is built from 14 residues. CDR3 nucleotide sequence: TGCAGTGCTCGACGGGGGGGAGAAGCCTACGAGCAGTACTTC. Its translation is CSARRGGEAYEQYF.

The rearrangement joins TRBV7-2 to TRBJ2-3, with 12 bases aligning to TRBD2. Per the germline V gene, CDR1 is SGHTA and CDR2 is FQGNSA. J gave up 2 bases and V 2 bases, and 5 bases lay outside the gene matches. The CDR3 has 17 amino acids. The CDR3 loop is CASSLLASGGATDTQYF. The CDR3 DNA is TGTGCCAGCAGCTTATTGGCTAGCGGGGGGGCCACAGATACGCAGTATTTT. The full variable domain, with the rest looked up from reference TRBV7-2 and TRBJ2-3, is GAGVSQSPSNKVTEKGKDVELRCDPISGHTALYWYRQSLGQGLEFLIYFQGNSAPDKSGLPSDRFSAERTGGSVSTLTIQRTQQEDSAVYLCASSLLASGGATDTQYFGPGTRLTVL.

The gene calls are TRBV7-8 and TRBJ2-3; TRBD2 agrees at 12 bases. CDR3 length: 14 residues. V was clipped by 5 bases and J by 5 bases; unmatched bases: 2. The germline CDR1 and CDR2 sequences are SGHVS and FQNEAQ. For the CDR3, the DNA is TGTGCCAGCAGCACTAGCGGGGGGTTAGATACGCAGTATTTT. It encodes CASSTSGGLDTQYF.

The chain carries TRBV6-2 or TRBV6-3 and TRBJ2-7, with D possibly matching TRBD2 (5 bases). Per germline, CDR1 MNHEY and CDR2 SVGEGT. The CDR3 consists of 15 residues. With 5 bases removed from V and 2 bases from J, the gap between germline ends came to 16 bases. DNA for the CDR3: TGTGCCAGCAGTCTAAGGCGAGGGCCTACCTACGAGCAGTACTTC. This translates into CASSLRRGPTYEQYF.

In this sample, this clonotype turned up once. The chain couples TRBV27 to TRBJ1-6; D remains ambiguous. Trimming removed 7 bases from V and 10 bases from J, with 17 bases in between. This CDR3 comprises 14 residues. Germline V lookup: CDR1 MNHEY, CDR2 SMNVEV (reference sequence). The CDR3 DNA reads TGTGCCAGCACTCCTGGTGGGAGAGTATCACCCCTCCACTTT. It specifies CASTPGGRVSPLHF.

The rearrangement uses TRBV20-1 and TRBJ2-3, with 7 bases fitting TRBD2. The CDR3 length is 15 residues. J lost 7 bases, V lost 1 base, and 11 bases had no gene match. The germline gives CDR1 DFQATT, CDR2 SNEGSKA (reference sequence). For the CDR3, the DNA is TGCAGTGCTAGAGGGATCCTAGCGGAAACCTATACGCAGTATTTT. It encodes CSARGILAETYTQYF.

The rearrangement links TRBV28 to TRBJ2-5; 7 nucleotides align to TRBD2. Unmatched junction bases numbered 12, after V lost 3 bases and J lost 11 bases. Germline CDR1 MDHEN, CDR2 SYDVKM. This CDR3 has 14 amino acids. Here the CDR3 DNA reads TGTGCCAGCAGTTTCGGGAGCGGGGATAAAGAGCAGTACTTC. Amino acids: CASSFGSGDKEQYF.

In its sample, this clonotype was seen a few times. CDR3 DNA: TGTGCCAGCAGCTTGAGGTATGAGCAGTTCTTC. Protein: CASSLRYEQFF. V is TRBV7-9 and J is TRBJ2-1, with no clear D. Trimming pared 3 bases from V and 8 bases from J, leaving 5 bases between. The CDR3 contains 11 residues. From germline, CDR1 is SEHNR and CDR2 FQNEAQ (reference sequence).

The chain couples TRBV7-8 to TRBJ1-1; a possible D gene is TRBD1 (5 bases). The germline V and J ends were trimmed by 5 bases and 4 bases, with 14 bases remaining between them. CDR3 length: 14 residues. Germline lookup yields CDR1 SGHVS and CDR2 FQNEAQ. As DNA, the CDR3 is TGTGCCAGCAGCGCGGGACGGCTCGTCACTGAAGCTTTCTTT. Translating it yields CASSAGRLVTEAFF.

This clonotype was counted a single time. The rearrangement uses TRBV11-3 and TRBJ2-7; 7 bases match TRBD2. The CDR3 spans 15 residues. V shed 3 bases and J 6 bases; nucleotides not matched to a gene: 11. Germline V lookup: CDR1 SGHNT, CDR2 YENEEA. Here the CDR3 reads CASSFALGGTGEQYF. DNA for the CDR3: TGTGCCAGCAGCTTCGCCCTCGGGGGGACGGGCGAGCAGTACTTC.

This chain links TRBV3-1 with TRBJ2-5, with a weak D call TRBD2 (6 bases). The CDR3 covers 15 residues. Germline CDR1 LGHDT, CDR2 YNNKEL (reference sequence). V was pared by 4 bases and J by 2 bases, with 14 bases between. In DNA form, the CDR3 reads TGTGCCAGCAGCCCGACTCCGACTAGACAAGAGACCCAGTACTTC. The encoded protein is CASSPTPTRQETQYF.

This rearrangement joins TRBV14 to TRBJ1-2; D gene unclear. Germline V gene data show CDR1 as SGHDN and CDR2 as FVKESK. Trimming took 1 base from V and 1 from J, leaving 16 bases between them. The CDR3 runs to 17 residues. CDR3 residues: CASSQVGLPGHNYGYTF. In DNA, the CDR3 is TGTGCCAGCAGCCAAGTTGGACTCCCGGGCCATAACTATGGCTACACCTTC. Drawing the rest from reference TRBV14 and TRBJ1-2, the complete variable domain is EAGVTQFPSHSVIEKGQTVTLRCDPISGHDNLYWYRRVMGKEIKFLLHFVKESKQDESGMPNNRFLAERTGGTYSTLKVQPAELEDSGVYFCASSQVGLPGHNYGYTFGSGTRLTVV.